This T cell receptor (beta chain) was captured in a study of shared clonotypes between healthy human individuals. Study-level background: The cohort had a couple of women and three men, ages 18 to 49.

Sequenced by immunoSEQ multiplex PCR; TCRdb stores in-frame clones only, minus some. This table holds about 1 million clones, more than 60% found once. V was trimmed by 2 bases and J by 2 bases, leaving 11 bases between them. Germline CDR1 is SGDLS and CDR2 is YYNGEE. The CDR3 is 16 residues long. The receptor was isolated from a man between 18 and 35 years old in good health. Sample: memory CD4+ T cells sorted from blood. As to subset: CD45RA-negative fraction. The chain recombines TRBV9 with TRBJ2-6, with D tentatively TRBD1 (6 bases). This CDR3 reads CASSVSGGAGANVLTF. Here the CDR3 DNA reads TGTGCCAGCAGCGTTTCTGGGGGCGCTGGGGCCAACGTCCTGACTTTC.